This T cell receptor (beta chain) was obtained from a study of blood T cell repertoires in COVID-19. Looking at the study overall: The samples span acute and convalescent COVID-19 from the United States, Italy and Spain. Sources were T cells, B-cell-depleted T cells, or PBMCs; the material itself was cDNA or gDNA.

V was trimmed by 5 bases and J by 1 base, leaving 15 bases between them. Germline V lookup: CDR1 MNHEY, CDR2 SVGAGI. The CDR3 is 15 residues long. Per the study methods: For nucleated cells, counts were estimated from reference gene primer amplification. Sequencing was performed with immunoSEQ multiplex PCR; in TCRdb, only in-frame clones are kept and a portion is missing. Clone size and the V and J calls come from that table; the DNA yielded D and trimming. Among roughly 76,000 clones listed, roughly 91% were seen once. This TCR was sampled from a man in his sixties or seventies with active or convalescent COVID-19. V and J are TRBV6-5 and TRBJ2-7, with D possibly matching TRBD1 (6 bases). The sequenced material came from peripheral blood. CDR3 amino acids: CASSLAGESSYEQYF. The CDR3, as DNA: TGTGCCAGCAGTCTTGCAGGGGAGAGTTCCTACGAGCAGTACTTC.